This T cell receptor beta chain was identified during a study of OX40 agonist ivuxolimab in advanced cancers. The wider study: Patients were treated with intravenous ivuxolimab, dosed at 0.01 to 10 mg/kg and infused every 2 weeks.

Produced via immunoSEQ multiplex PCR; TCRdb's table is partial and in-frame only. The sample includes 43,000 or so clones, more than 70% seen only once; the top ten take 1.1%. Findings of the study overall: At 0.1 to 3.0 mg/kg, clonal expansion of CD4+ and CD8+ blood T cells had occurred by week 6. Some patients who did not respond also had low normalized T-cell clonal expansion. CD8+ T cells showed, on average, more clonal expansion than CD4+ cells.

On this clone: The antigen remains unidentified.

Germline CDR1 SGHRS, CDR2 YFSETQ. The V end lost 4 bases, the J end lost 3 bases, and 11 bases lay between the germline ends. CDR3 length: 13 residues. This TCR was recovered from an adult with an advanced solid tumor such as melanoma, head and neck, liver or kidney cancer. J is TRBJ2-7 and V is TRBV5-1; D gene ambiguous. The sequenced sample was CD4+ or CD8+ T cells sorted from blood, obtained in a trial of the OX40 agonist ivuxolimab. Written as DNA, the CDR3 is TGCGCCAGCAGCCACGGACCGCGCTACGAGCAGTACTTC. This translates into CASSHGPRYEQYF.